The clone carrying this T cell receptor (beta chain) was observed a single time. These data originate in a study of T cell changes during pregnancy in multiple sclerosis. Assay: immunoSEQ multiplex PCR; the TCRdb copy retains only in-frame clones and omits some. The sample comprises tens of thousands of clones, approximately 92% of which are singletons, and roughly 2% rests with the top ten. CDR1 and CDR2 from the germline V gene are MGHRA and YSYEKL. Trimming stripped 0 bases from V and 1 base from J, with 11 bases between. This CDR3 has 16 amino acids. The source was peripheral blood, collected in the second trimester of pregnancy. The receptor's source is a female donor with multiple sclerosis, enrolled in a pregnancy study. The V gene is TRBV4-1, the J gene TRBJ2-3; perhaps TRBD1 as D (5 bases). The chain's CDR3 is CASSQDPQGRTDTQYF. The CDR3 bases are TGCGCCAGCAGCCAAGACCCCCAGGGCCGCACAGATACGCAGTATTTT.